This TCR beta chain appears in the sequencing data of a study of blood T cell repertoires in COVID-19. The CDR3 sequence is 15 residues long. Trimming stripped 4 bases from V and 1 base from J, with 14 bases between. CDR1 and CDR2 from the germline V gene are LGHDT and YNNKEL (reference sequence). Authors' processing steps: Reference gene primer amplification yielded estimated nucleated cell counts. The table came from immunoSEQ multiplex PCR; TCRdb's copy has only in-frame clones and leaves some out. V, J and clone size were drawn from that table, and D and trimming were deduced from the DNA. The sample holds about 260,000 clones; roughly 90% are singletons and the top ten take approximately 4%.

The V gene is TRBV3-1 (or the pseudogene TRBV3-2), the J gene TRBJ2-7; TRBD1 might be the D (6 bases). Sequenced sample: peripheral blood. The sequence derives from a man between 60 and 75 years old who had recovered from COVID-19. CDR3 region: CASSRETGLSYEQYF. The CDR3 DNA reads TGTGCCAGCAGCCGAGAAACAGGGTTATCCTACGAGCAGTACTTC.